Listed here is a single TCR beta chain. The antigen is undetermined. CDR3 size: 17 residues. CDR1 and CDR2 (germline): SGHAT, FQNNGV. V lost 5 bases, J lost 1 base, and 12 bases stayed unmatched. Using immunoSEQ multiplex PCR, the repertoire was profiled, and TCRdb retains in-frame clones only, with some absent. This sample has about 42,000 clones, with 85% to 90% found just once. The data are from a study of OX40 agonist ivuxolimab in advanced cancers. Looking at the study overall: Dosing consisted of intravenous ivuxolimab at 0.01 to 10 mg/kg every 2 weeks. Partial responses were observed in three patients, of whom one had hepatocellular carcinoma and two had cutaneous melanoma. Study results and limitations: CD4+ and CD8+ T cells in blood underwent clonal expansion by week 6 at 0.1 to 3.0 mg/kg. In the 0.1-3.0 mg/kg groups, partial responders showed among the lowest expansion.

Sample: CD4+ or CD8+ T cells sorted from blood, taken in a trial of the OX40 agonist ivuxolimab. This sequence joins TRBV11-2 and TRBJ2-3; TRBD2 matches at 7 bases. This sequence originates from an adult with an advanced solid tumor such as melanoma, head and neck, liver or kidney cancer. In DNA form, the CDR3 reads TGTGCCAGCAGCGGTACTTGGGGAGCGGGACGCACAGATACGCAGTATTTT. It specifies CASSGTWGAGRTDTQYF. The whole variable domain, remainder taken from reference TRBV11-2 and TRBJ2-3, is EAGVAQSPRYKIIEKRQSVAFWCNPISGHATLYWYQQILGQGPKLLIQFQNNGVVDDSQLPKDRFSAERLKGVDSTLKIQPAKLEDSAVYLCASSGTWGAGRTDTQYFGPGTRLTVL.